Presented here are 19 T cell receptor beta chains from one specimen sequenced in a study of shared clonotypes between healthy human individuals. Here immunoSEQ multiplex PCR was the method, and the copy in TCRdb shows in-frame clones only, minus some. In the table there are a few hundred thousand clones, about 96% of which are singletons. Source material: naive CD4+ T cells sorted from blood. Stated subset: CD45RA+ positively selected. Source of these receptors: a woman in her thirties in good health.

The chain links TRBV28 to TRBJ1-2, with a possible D match to TRBD1 (6 bases). Germline loops: CDR1 MDHEN, CDR2 SYDVKM. The CDR3 sequence is 14 residues long. V lost 7 bases, J lost 3 bases, and 15 bases lay in between. CDR3 nucleotides: TGTGCCAGCAACCCCCCGGGGGCCTACTATGGCTACACCTTC. Protein: CASNPPGAYYGYTF.

This chain joins TRBV6-1 and TRBJ1-2, with D uncertain. V was cut by 2 bases and J by 4 bases, with 17 bases left in between. The germline gives CDR1 MNHNS, CDR2 SASEGT. This CDR3 has 16 amino acids. DNA for the CDR3: TGTGCCAGCAGTGAACCCGAAAGGACTGGCTTCTATGGCTACACCTTC. This codes for CASSEPERTGFYGYTF.

In this sample, this clone turned up once. The chain couples TRBV11-1 to TRBJ2-7; D tentatively fits TRBD1 or TRBD2 (5 bases each). This CDR3 has 15 residues. CDR1 is SGHAT, CDR2 FQDESV, per germline (reference sequence). Trimming left V 1 base short and J 2 bases short, with 12 bases between. CDR3 protein: CASSLVARGAYEQYF. CDR3 coding DNA: TGTGCCAGCAGCTTAGTGGCTAGAGGGGCCTACGAGCAGTACTTC.

This chain links TRBV19 with TRBJ2-5; 7 nucleotides align to TRBD1. The length of the CDR3 is 13 residues. CDR1 is LNHDA and CDR2 is SQIVND in the germline V gene (reference sequence). The J segment lost 5 bases and the V segment lost 6 bases, leaving 6 bases of the junction unmatched. The CDR3 sequence is CASRPGQRETQYF. CDR3 in DNA: TGTGCCAGTAGACCGGGACAGAGGGAGACCCAGTACTTC.

This chain connects TRBV7-3 to TRBJ2-3, with TRBD2 matching over 9 bases. The CDR3 runs 19 residues. Trimming at V came to 3 bases and at J to 2 bases, leaving 15 bases not matched to a gene. CDR1 is SGHTA and CDR2 is FQGTGA in the germline V gene. The CDR3 protein is CASSFQQPGLAGITDTQYF. The CDR3 coding sequence is TGTGCCAGCAGCTTCCAACAGCCGGGGCTAGCGGGAATCACAGATACGCAGTATTTT.

Written as DNA, the CDR3 is TGTGCCACCAGCCCCCCCTTCGGGAGGGCCAATGAGCAGTTCTTC. Protein product: CATSPPFGRANEQFF. This chain joins TRBV15 and TRBJ2-1, with 8 positions matching TRBD2. The trim removed 5 bases at V and 6 bases at J, leaving 9 bases unmatched. This CDR3 comprises 15 residues. The V gene's germline CDR1 is LNHNV and CDR2 YYDKDF (reference sequence).

The rearrangement uses TRBV13 and TRBJ1-2; TRBD1 aligns across 8 bases. The germline V gene encodes CDR1 PRHDT and CDR2 FYEKMQ (reference sequence). V trimming: 6 bases; J trimming: 2 bases; junction bases outside the gene matches: 8. CDR3 length: 15 residues. The CDR3 spells CASSFQGASNYGYTF. The CDR3 nucleotides are TGTGCCAGCAGTTTCCAGGGGGCGTCAAACTATGGCTACACCTTC.

The V and J genes are TRBV28 and TRBJ2-3, with unresolved D. Germline-derived CDR1 and CDR2 are MDHEN and SYDVKM. The CDR3 has 14 residues. V was shortened by 3 bases and J by 5 bases, with 12 bases between the two germline ends. The CDR3 reads CASSFRPREDTQYF. CDR3 nucleotides: TGTGCCAGCAGTTTCCGCCCTCGTGAAGATACGCAGTATTTT.

V is TRBV19 and J is TRBJ2-7, with 9 bases fitting TRBD1. The CDR3 is 14 amino acids. The junction had 12 bases not matched to a gene; V was cut back by 7 bases and J by 8 bases. Looked up from germline, CDR1 is LNHDA and CDR2 is SQIVND (reference sequence). As DNA, the CDR3 is TGTGCCAGTAAGGGACAGGGTATGGGATCAAAGCAGTACTTC. It specifies CASKGQGMGSKQYF. The whole variable domain, filled in from reference TRBV19 and TRBJ2-7, reads DGGITQSPKYLFRKEGQNVTLSCEQNLNHDAMYWYRQDPGQGLRLIYYSQIVNDFQKGDIAEGYSVSREKKESFPLTVTSAQKNPTAFYLCASKGQGMGSKQYFGPGTRLTVT.

The chain combines TRBV7-2 with TRBJ2-1; TRBD1 matches at 7 bases. The CDR3 spans 15 residues. The germline gives CDR1 SGHTA, CDR2 FQGNSA. The V gene end was trimmed by 3 bases and the J gene end by 2 bases; junction bases not matched to a gene: 4. CDR3 nucleotides: TGTGCCAGCAGCTTTTTCAGGGGGACCTACAATGAGCAGTTCTTC. This encodes CASSFFRGTYNEQFF. Drawing the rest from reference TRBV7-2 and TRBJ2-1, the complete variable domain is GAGVSQSPSNKVTEKGKDVELRCDPISGHTALYWYRQSLGQGLEFLIYFQGNSAPDKSGLPSDRFSAERTGGSVSTLTIQRTQQEDSAVYLCASSFFRGTYNEQFFGPGTRLTVL.

The table lists this clone with a count of one. The genes are TRBV2 and TRBJ2-7; 15 bases line up with TRBD2. The trim removed 6 bases at V and 3 bases at J, leaving 6 bases unmatched. The CDR3 loop spans 16 amino acids. Looked up from germline, CDR1 is SNHLY and CDR2 is FYNNEI. CDR3 loop: CASREGLAGGYYEQYF. The CDR3, as DNA: TGTGCCAGCAGGGAGGGACTAGCGGGAGGCTACTACGAGCAGTACTTC. Combining the CDR3 with reference TRBV2 and TRBJ2-7 gives the whole variable domain EPEVTQTPSHQVTQMGQEVILRCVPISNHLYFYWYRQILGQKVEFLVSFYNNEISEKSEIFDDQFSVERPDGSNFTLKIRSTKLEDSAMYFCASREGLAGGYYEQYFGPGTRLTVT.

The chain is built from TRBV11-2 and TRBJ1-4, with D possibly matching TRBD1 (5 bases). From germline, CDR1 is SGHAT and CDR2 FQNNGV. Deletions cut 1 base from V and 4 bases from J, with 13 bases between. The CDR3 length is 16 residues. CDR3 protein: CASSLGRLGVNEKLFF. DNA of the CDR3: TGTGCCAGCAGCTTAGGTAGACTGGGGGTTAATGAAAAACTGTTTTTT.

This chain links TRBV28 with TRBJ2-7; 8 nucleotides align to TRBD1. Per germline, CDR1 MDHEN and CDR2 SYDVKM. Losses at the gene ends were 2 bases for V and 4 bases for J; bases not matched to a gene: 10. CDR3 length: 16 amino acids. The CDR3 DNA sequence: TGTGCCAGCAGTTTAGGGGGCACAGGGGGTCCTTACGAGCAGTACTTC. It specifies CASSLGGTGGPYEQYF. The whole variable domain, filled in from reference TRBV28 and TRBJ2-7, reads DVKVTQSSRYLVKRTGEKVFLECVQDMDHENMFWYRQDPGLGLRLIYFSYDVKMKEKGDIPEGYSVSREKKERFSLILESASTNQTSMYLCASSLGGTGGPYEQYFGPGTRLTVT.

The chain uses TRBV6-4 and TRBJ2-3; D not resolved. The V end lost 3 bases, the J end lost 0 bases, and 4 bases lay between the germline ends. CDR1 is MRHNA and CDR2 is SNTAGT in the germline V gene. The CDR3 has 13 residues. CDR3 in DNA: TGTGCCAGCAGTGAACAGAGCACAGATACGCAGTATTTT. Protein sequence: CASSEQSTDTQYF.

The chain couples TRBV28 to TRBJ1-5, with unresolved D. The germline V gene has CDR1 MDHEN and CDR2 SYDVKM. V was clipped by 7 bases and J by 0 bases, with 10 bases between them. This CDR3 contains 14 residues. CDR3 loop: CASTPGDSNQPQHF. For the CDR3, the DNA is TGTGCCAGCACCCCTGGCGATAGCAATCAGCCCCAGCATTTT.

The V call is TRBV5-1, the J call TRBJ2-3; D may be TRBD1 (5 bases). Looked up from germline, CDR1 is SGHRS and CDR2 is YFSETQ. This CDR3 has 15 residues. V gave up 0 bases and J gave up 2 bases, with 10 bases separating them. CDR3 in amino acids: CASSLVVGATDTQYF. DNA for the CDR3: TGCGCCAGCAGCTTGGTGGTAGGGGCCACAGATACGCAGTATTTT.

The chain carries TRBV11-2 and TRBJ2-1; D remains unclear. The CDR3 contains 16 residues. CDR1 SGHAT and CDR2 FQNNGV come from the germline V gene. The germline V and J ends were trimmed by 0 bases and 3 bases, with 12 bases remaining between them. CDR3 DNA: TGTGCCAGCAGCTTAGATTATAGGGTGGGCTACAATGAGCAGTTCTTC. Translation gives CASSLDYRVGYNEQFF. The whole variable domain, remainder taken from reference TRBV11-2 and TRBJ2-1, is EAGVAQSPRYKIIEKRQSVAFWCNPISGHATLYWYQQILGQGPKLLIQFQNNGVVDDSQLPKDRFSAERLKGVDSTLKIQPAKLEDSAVYLCASSLDYRVGYNEQFFGPGTRLTVL.

The rearrangement uses TRBV6-6 and TRBJ2-1; D is perhaps TRBD2 (6 bases). CDR1 is MNHNY, CDR2 SVGAGI, per germline (reference sequence). Trimming left V 7 bases short and J 4 bases short, with 17 bases between. This CDR3 is built from 15 residues. In DNA, the CDR3 is TGTGCCAGCACCTTACAAGCGGGCCAATACAATGAGCAGTTCTTC. Encoded protein: CASTLQAGQYNEQFF.

This rearrangement joins TRBV2 to TRBJ2-1; no reliable D call. Germline V gene lookup returns CDR1 SNHLY and CDR2 FYNNEI. Trimming cost V 8 bases and J 9 bases, with 17 bases left between them. This CDR3 contains 13 residues. This chain's CDR3 is CASRPEANGEQFF. For the CDR3, the DNA is TGTGCCAGCCGACCCGAAGCAAACGGTGAGCAGTTCTTC.